This T cell receptor (beta chain) stems from a study of human thymus T cells. Findings of the study overall: Repertoires sampled from thymus and blood appeared biased in V and J gene usage.

Half of the eight donors gave roughly 0.45-1 mL blood during surgery. No fixed cell number was used; all available blood leukocytes supplied DNA. About this clone: Its matching antigen is unknown.

CDR3 length: 15 amino acids. Germline V gene data show CDR1 as SGHTA and CDR2 as FQGNSA. V gave up 0 bases and J gave up 1 base; unmatched junction bases: 1. Assay used: immunoSEQ multiplex PCR; TCRdb lists only in-frame clones, some missing. The sample holds more than 50,000 clones; 94% are singletons and the top ten take over 5%. V is TRBV7-2 and J is TRBJ1-1; 8 nucleotides align to TRBD1. The specimen sequenced was blood. This receptor was identified in a boy younger than two with a congenital heart defect but otherwise immunologically healthy. The CDR3 spells CASSLAGTGNTEAFF. The CDR3 DNA follows: TGTGCCAGCAGCTTAGCCGGGACAGGGAACACTGAAGCTTTCTTT.